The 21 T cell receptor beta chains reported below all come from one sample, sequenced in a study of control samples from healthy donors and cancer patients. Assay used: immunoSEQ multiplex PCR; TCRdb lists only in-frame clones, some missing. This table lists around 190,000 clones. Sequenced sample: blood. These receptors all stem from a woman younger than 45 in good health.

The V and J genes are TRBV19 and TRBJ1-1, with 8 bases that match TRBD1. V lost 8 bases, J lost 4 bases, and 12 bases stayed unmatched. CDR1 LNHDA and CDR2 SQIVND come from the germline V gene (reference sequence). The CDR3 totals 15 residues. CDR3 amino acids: CASAAGTGLGTEAFF. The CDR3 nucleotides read TGTGCCAGTGCCGCCGGGACAGGATTGGGCACTGAAGCTTTCTTT. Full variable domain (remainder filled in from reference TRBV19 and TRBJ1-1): DGGITQSPKYLFRKEGQNVTLSCEQNLNHDAMYWYRQDPGQGLRLIYYSQIVNDFQKGDIAEGYSVSREKKESFPLTVTSAQKNPTAFYLCASAAGTGLGTEAFFGQGTRLTVV.

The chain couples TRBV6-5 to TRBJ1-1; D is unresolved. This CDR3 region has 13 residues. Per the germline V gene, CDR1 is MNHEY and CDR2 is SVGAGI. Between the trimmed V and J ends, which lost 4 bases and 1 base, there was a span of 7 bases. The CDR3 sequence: CASSFRPNTEAFF. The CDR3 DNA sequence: TGTGCCAGCAGTTTCAGGCCGAACACTGAAGCTTTCTTT.

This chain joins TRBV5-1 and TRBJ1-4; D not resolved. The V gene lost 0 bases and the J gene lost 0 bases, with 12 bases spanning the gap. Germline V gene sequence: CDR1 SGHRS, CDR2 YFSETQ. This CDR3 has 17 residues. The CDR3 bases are TGCGCCAGCAGCTTGGGCGGGCAGCCTGCAACTAATGAAAAACTGTTTTTT. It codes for CASSLGGQPATNEKLFF.

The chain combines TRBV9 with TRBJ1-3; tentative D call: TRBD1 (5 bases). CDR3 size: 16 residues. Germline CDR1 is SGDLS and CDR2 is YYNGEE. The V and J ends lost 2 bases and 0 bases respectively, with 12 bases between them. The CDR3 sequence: CASSVLTGLSGNTIYF. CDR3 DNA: TGTGCCAGCAGCGTTCTTACAGGCCTCTCTGGAAACACCATATATTTT.

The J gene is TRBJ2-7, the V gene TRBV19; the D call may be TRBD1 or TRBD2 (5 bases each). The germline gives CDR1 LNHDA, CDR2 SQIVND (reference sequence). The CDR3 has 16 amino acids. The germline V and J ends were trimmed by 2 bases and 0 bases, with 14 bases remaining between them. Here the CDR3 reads CASSITSGAGSYEQYF. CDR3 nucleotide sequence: TGTGCCAGTAGTATAACATCCGGGGCAGGCTCCTACGAGCAGTACTTC. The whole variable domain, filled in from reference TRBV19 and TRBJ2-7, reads DGGITQSPKYLFRKEGQNVTLSCEQNLNHDAMYWYRQDPGQGLRLIYYSQIVNDFQKGDIAEGYSVSREKKESFPLTVTSAQKNPTAFYLCASSITSGAGSYEQYFGPGTRLTVT.

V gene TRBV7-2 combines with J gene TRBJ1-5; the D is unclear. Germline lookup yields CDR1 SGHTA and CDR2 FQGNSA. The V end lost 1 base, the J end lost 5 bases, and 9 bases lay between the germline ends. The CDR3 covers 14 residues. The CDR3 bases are TGTGCCAGCAGCTTAGGCAGTCAGCATCAGCCCCAGCATTTT. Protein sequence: CASSLGSQHQPQHF.

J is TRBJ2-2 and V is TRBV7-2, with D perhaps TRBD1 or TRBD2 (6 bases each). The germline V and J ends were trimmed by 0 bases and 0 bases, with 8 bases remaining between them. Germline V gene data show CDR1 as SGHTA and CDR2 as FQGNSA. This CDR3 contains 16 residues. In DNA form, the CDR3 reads TGTGCCAGCAGCTTAGCGGGGGGCCCGAACACCGGGGAGCTGTTTTTT. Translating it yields CASSLAGGPNTGELFF.

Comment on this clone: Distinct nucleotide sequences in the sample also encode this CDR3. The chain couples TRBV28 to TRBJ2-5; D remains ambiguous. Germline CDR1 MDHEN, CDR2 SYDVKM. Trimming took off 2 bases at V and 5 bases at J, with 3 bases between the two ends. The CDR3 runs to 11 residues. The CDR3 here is CASSLVETQYF. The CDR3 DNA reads TGTGCCAGCAGTTTAGTGGAGACCCAGTACTTC.

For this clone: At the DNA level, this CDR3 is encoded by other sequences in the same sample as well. The CDR3 DNA reads TGTGCCAGCAGTTTAGCAACTAATGAAAAACTGTTTTTT. Translation: CASSLATNEKLFF. The rearrangement uses TRBV12-3 or TRBV12-4 and TRBJ1-4; D unresolved. Trimming removed 0 bases from V and 1 base from J, with 0 bases in between. This CDR3 comprises 13 residues.

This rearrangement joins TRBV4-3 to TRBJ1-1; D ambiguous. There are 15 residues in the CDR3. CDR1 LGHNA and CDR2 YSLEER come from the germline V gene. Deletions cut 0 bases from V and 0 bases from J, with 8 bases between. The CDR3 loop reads CASSQDRRMNTEAFF. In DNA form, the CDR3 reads TGCGCCAGCAGCCAAGATAGGAGGATGAACACTGAAGCTTTCTTT.

CDR3 sequence: CASSLIRGTGVGYTF. Here the CDR3 DNA reads TGTGCCAGCAGCTTGATTCGGGGGACAGGGGTTGGCTACACCTTC. The V gene is TRBV5-5, the J gene TRBJ1-2; 10 nucleotides line up with TRBD1. CDR3 length: 15 amino acids. V trimming: 1 base; J trimming: 7 bases; junction bases outside the gene matches: 7. Germline V gene sequence: CDR1 SGHKS, CDR2 YYEKEE (reference sequence).

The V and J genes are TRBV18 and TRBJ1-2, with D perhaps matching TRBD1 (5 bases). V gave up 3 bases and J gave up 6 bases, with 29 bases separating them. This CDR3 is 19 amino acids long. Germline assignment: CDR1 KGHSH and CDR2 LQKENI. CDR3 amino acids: CASSPSGGFLVGESDGYTF. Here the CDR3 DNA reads TGTGCCAGCTCACCTTCGGGTGGTTTTTTGGTAGGGGAATCCGATGGCTACACCTTC.

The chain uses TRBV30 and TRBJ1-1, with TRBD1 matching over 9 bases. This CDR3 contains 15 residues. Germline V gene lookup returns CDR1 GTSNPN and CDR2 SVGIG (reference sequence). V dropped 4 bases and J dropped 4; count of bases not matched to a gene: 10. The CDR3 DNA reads TGTGCCTGGACTAATACTACAGGGGGCTCCACTGAAGCTTTCTTT. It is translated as CAWTNTTGGSTEAFF.

CDR3 region: CASSQDQTWTSPGYTF. In DNA form, the CDR3 reads TGCGCCAGCAGCCAAGATCAAACTTGGACCTCTCCTGGCTACACCTTC. The V call is TRBV4-1, the J call TRBJ1-2; D gene ambiguous. Germline V gives CDR1 MGHRA, CDR2 YSYEKL. The CDR3 extends over 16 amino acids. V lost 0 bases and J lost 7, with 18 bases in between.

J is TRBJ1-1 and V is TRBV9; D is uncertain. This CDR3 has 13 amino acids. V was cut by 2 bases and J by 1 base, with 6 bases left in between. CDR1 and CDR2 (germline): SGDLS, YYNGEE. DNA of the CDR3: TGTGCCAGCAGCGTCCGGGCGAACACTGAAGCTTTCTTT. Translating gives CASSVRANTEAFF.

The CDR3, as DNA: TGTGCCTGGAGTGGAGGCTCCAATGATGGCTACACCTTC. Translation gives CAWSGGSNDGYTF. The chain recombines TRBV30 with TRBJ1-2; unclear D gene. Trimming removed 1 base at V and 6 bases at J, with 12 bases between. This CDR3 is 13 amino acids long. Germline V gene sequence: CDR1 GTSNPN, CDR2 SVGIG (reference sequence).

CDR3 DNA sequence: TGTGCCAGCAGACTACGGGGGTCGGGGTACACTGAAGCTTTCTTT. Protein sequence: CASRLRGSGYTEAFF. V gene TRBV5-6 combines with J gene TRBJ1-1, with D possibly matching TRBD1 (5 bases). The CDR3 is made up of 15 amino acids. Germline values: CDR1 SGHDT, CDR2 YYEEEE. V was cut by 5 bases and J by 3 bases, with 17 bases left in between.

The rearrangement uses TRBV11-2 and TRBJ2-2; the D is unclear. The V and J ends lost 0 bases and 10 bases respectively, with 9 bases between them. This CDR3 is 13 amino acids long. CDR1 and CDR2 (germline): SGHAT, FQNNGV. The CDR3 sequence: CASSLESVEELFF. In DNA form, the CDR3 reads TGTGCCAGCAGCTTAGAGTCGGTCGAGGAGCTGTTTTTT.

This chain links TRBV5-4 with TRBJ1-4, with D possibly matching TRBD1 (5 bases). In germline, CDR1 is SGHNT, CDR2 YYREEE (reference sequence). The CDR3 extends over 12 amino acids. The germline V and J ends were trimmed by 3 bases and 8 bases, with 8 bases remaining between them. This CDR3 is CASSSGAEKLFF. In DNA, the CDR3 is TGTGCCAGCAGCTCTGGGGCAGAAAAACTGTTTTTT.

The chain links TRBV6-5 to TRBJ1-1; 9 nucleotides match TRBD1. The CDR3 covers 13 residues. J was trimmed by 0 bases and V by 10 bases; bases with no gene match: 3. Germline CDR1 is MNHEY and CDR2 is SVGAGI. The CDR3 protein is CATHRGLNTEAFF. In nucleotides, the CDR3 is TGTGCCACGCACAGGGGGCTGAACACTGAAGCTTTCTTT.

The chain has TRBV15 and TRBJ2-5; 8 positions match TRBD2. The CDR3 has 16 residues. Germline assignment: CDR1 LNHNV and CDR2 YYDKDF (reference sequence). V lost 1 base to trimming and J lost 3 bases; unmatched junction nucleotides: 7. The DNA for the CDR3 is TGTGCCACCAGCAGAGCCGGGGGGGCGGGGAAAGAGACCCAGTACTTC. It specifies CATSRAGGAGKETQYF.